These 2 T cell receptor beta chains came from one sample sequenced in a study of blood T cell repertoires in COVID-19. Profiling relied on immunoSEQ multiplex PCR, and the TCRdb table lists in-frame clones only, not all of them. The data hold roughly 93,000 clones, with 80% to 90% observed a single time. Sequenced: peripheral blood. These TCRs come from a human donor in a cohort sampled during active COVID-19.

CDR3 coding DNA: TGTGCCAGCAGTTTTAGCGGGAGAGACGACAATGAGCAGTTCTTC. Its translation: CASSFSGRDDNEQFF. This sequence joins TRBV7-9 and TRBJ2-1; 9 nucleotides match TRBD2. Per germline, CDR1 SEHNR and CDR2 FQNEAQ (reference sequence). The junction had 8 bases not matched to a gene; V was cut back by 6 bases and J by 5 bases. The CDR3 loop spans 15 amino acids.

This clone was recorded only once. The gene calls are TRBV27 and TRBJ2-7; D is ambiguous. The V end lost 6 bases, the J end lost 3 bases, and 18 bases lay between the germline ends. This CDR3 region has 15 residues. CDR1 and CDR2 (germline): MNHEY, SMNVEV (reference sequence). This chain's CDR3 is CASRERLTGNYEQYF. The CDR3 coding sequence is TGTGCCAGCAGGGAAAGACTGACTGGAAACTACGAGCAGTACTTC.